The rows below give T cell receptor beta chains drawn from one sample of a study of T cells after yellow fever vaccination. MiXCR was run by TCRdb on the 5' RACE reads, yielding one entry per CDR3 protein. The table has some 420,000 distinct CDR3 sequences, 15% to 20% seen once. The material sequenced was PBMCs, taken before the yellow fever booster vaccination. These receptors originate from a man younger than 35 who received the YFV17D yellow fever vaccine. Each CDR3 is given with its conserved first and last residue. Each record gives: J gene, V gene, D gene, clone size, CDR3 protein, CDR3 DNA. The D gene is left open where the match is weak. Clone size appears in some rows only: once, few, many, or a class for an expanded clone.

j_gene: TRBJ2-1; v_gene: TRBV7-6; d_gene: TRBD1; abundance: NA; CDR3aa: CASSLTGTGYNEQFF; CDR3nt: TGTGCCAGCAGCTTAACCGGGACAGGGTACAATGAGCAGTTCTTC
j_gene: TRBJ1-2; v_gene: TRBV5-1; d_gene: NA; abundance: many; CDR3aa: CASSLLDTAHGYTF; CDR3nt: TGCGCCAGCAGCTTGTTAGACACGGCCCATGGCTACACCTTC
j_gene: TRBJ2-1; v_gene: TRBV11-2; d_gene: NA; abundance: few; CDR3aa: CASSLGVMGGTFNNEQFF; CDR3nt: TGTGCCAGCAGCTTAGGGGTAATGGGGGGCACTTTTAACAATGAGCAGTTCTTC
j_gene: TRBJ2-2; v_gene: TRBV7-8; d_gene: NA; abundance: few; CDR3aa: CASSRHWAANTGELFF; CDR3nt: TGTGCCAGCAGTAGACATTGGGCAGCGAACACCGGGGAGCTGTTTTTT
j_gene: TRBJ1-1; v_gene: TRBV5-5; d_gene: TRBD1; abundance: few; CDR3aa: CASSLGQGALITEAFF; CDR3nt: TGTGCCAGCAGCCTTGGACAGGGGGCGCTTATCACTGAAGCTTTCTTT
j_gene: TRBJ1-3; v_gene: TRBV29-1; d_gene: NA; abundance: few; CDR3aa: CSVEGSGGGGDTIYF; CDR3nt: TGCAGCGTTGAGGGGAGCGGCGGAGGGGGTGACACCATATATTTT
j_gene: TRBJ2-2; v_gene: TRBV30; d_gene: NA; abundance: NA; CDR3aa: CAWSRGRVDTGELFF; CDR3nt: TGTGCCTGGAGTAGGGGTAGGGTCGACACCGGGGAGCTGTTTTTT
j_gene: TRBJ1-1; v_gene: TRBV6-5; d_gene: NA; abundance: NA; CDR3aa: CASSGDGWSTEAFF; CDR3nt: TGTGCCAGCAGTGGGGACGGTTGGAGCACTGAAGCTTTCTTT
j_gene: TRBJ1-1; v_gene: TRBV25-1; d_gene: NA; abundance: NA; CDR3aa: CASSVSGDTEAFF; CDR3nt: TGTGCCAGCAGTGTATCCGGGGACACTGAAGCTTTCTTT
j_gene: TRBJ2-2; v_gene: TRBV7-2; d_gene: NA; abundance: NA; CDR3aa: CASSLTGRAGELFF; CDR3nt: TGTGCCAGCAGCTTAACAGGGCGGGCCGGGGAGCTGTTTTTT
j_gene: TRBJ2-3; v_gene: TRBV6-5; d_gene: NA; abundance: many; CDR3aa: CASSRQAGHFYF; CDR3nt: TGTGCCAGCAGCCGACAGGCAGGACACTTCTATTTT
j_gene: TRBJ2-3; v_gene: TRBV29-1; d_gene: TRBD2; abundance: few; CDR3aa: CSVVPTSGGTDTQYF; CDR3nt: TGCAGCGTTGTGCCCACTAGCGGGGGGACAGATACGCAGTATTTT